This is a list of T cell receptor beta chains from one sample in a study of T cell responses to AZD1222 COVID-19 vaccine. Clones were sequenced by immunoSEQ multiplex PCR, and TCRdb holds only the in-frame ones, with some missing. The table has more than 90,000 clones, 65% to 85% seen once. Specimen: peripheral blood, collected on day 0 of AZD1222 vaccination. These TCRs come from an adult in good health. Both conserved end residues are part of each CDR3. A D gene is named only where the DNA matches it firmly. Size is stated for part of the rows, as once, few or many counts, or as a class when the clone is expanded.

cdr3_nt cdr3_aa cdr3_length clone_size d_call j_call v_call
TGCGCCAGCAGGCCACAGTTTACTGGAAACACCATATATTTT CASRPQFTGNTIYF 14 once - TRBJ1-3 TRBV10-2
TGTGCCAGCAGCGACCTCGGGACAGGGCGAGATGAAAAACTGTTTTTT CASSDLGTGRDEKLFF 16 - TRBD1 TRBJ1-4 TRBV28
TGTGCCAGCAGTTTCCGACAGCACAGCTCTGGAAACACCATATATTTT CASSFRQHSSGNTIYF 16 - - TRBJ1-3 TRBV6-2/TRBV6-3
TGTGCCAGCAGCTCCGAATCCAGGGGCTATGGCTACACCTTC CASSSESRGYGYTF 14 - - TRBJ1-2 TRBV7-2
TGTGCCAGCAGTTACAGCGGGGAACACTACGAGCAGTACTTC CASSYSGEHYEQYF 14 - TRBD2 TRBJ2-7 TRBV6-6
TGTGCCAGCAGCCCGGGGTTGGGAGTGGCAGATACGCAGTATTTT CASSPGLGVADTQYF 15 - - TRBJ2-3 TRBV7-9
TGTGCCAGCTCACCCCGGGTAGCCAAAAACATTCAGTACTTC CASSPRVAKNIQYF 14 - - TRBJ2-4 TRBV18
TGCGCCAGCAGCCAAGAATACGCCAGGAAAGGTGATCAGCCCCAGCATTTT CASSQEYARKGDQPQHF 17 - - TRBJ1-5 TRBV4-3
TGTGCCAGCAGTTATTCCTCGGGATGGGGCTACGAGCAGTACTTC CASSYSSGWGYEQYF 15 - - TRBJ2-7 TRBV6-5
TGCGCCAGCAGCTTCGGGGAGAGAGCGCGTGAGCAGTTCTTC CASSFGERAREQFF 14 once - TRBJ2-1 TRBV5-1
TGTGCCAGCAGCCCCGCCGGTAGCTCCTACAATGAGCAGTTCTTC CASSPAGSSYNEQFF 15 - - TRBJ2-1 TRBV7-9
TGTGCCAGCTCATACACGATACCGACCGCGTCGACCCTCCACTTT CASSYTIPTASTLHF 15 once - TRBJ1-6 TRBV18
TGTGCCAGCAGCTTAGACGGGGGGCTCGAGCAGTACTTC CASSLDGGLEQYF 13 - - TRBJ2-7 TRBV11-2
TGTGCCAGCAGTGAACCCGGAAATGGAAACACCATATATTTT CASSEPGNGNTIYF 14 - - TRBJ1-3 TRBV6-1
TGTGCCTGGGGGAGGGTTGGAACTGAAGCTTTCTTT CAWGRVGTEAFF 12 - - TRBJ1-1 TRBV30
TGTGCCAGCACAAGGGGCGCGTTGGAGGAGACCCAGTACTTC CASTRGALEETQYF 14 - - TRBJ2-5 TRBV2
TGTGCCAGCAGCTCCTACAATCCCGAAAAACTGTTTTTT CASSSYNPEKLFF 13 - - TRBJ1-4 TRBV7-2
TGTGCCAGTAGACCTAGGACCGAGAATCAGCCCCAGCATTTT CASRPRTENQPQHF 14 - - TRBJ1-5 TRBV19
TGTGCCAGCAGCCAGGTGGGGCCAACGAACACCGGGGAGCTGTTTTTT CASSQVGPTNTGELFF 16 few - TRBJ2-2 TRBV7-2
TGTGCCACCAGCAGCGCCATGCACATGAACACTGAAGCTTTCTTT CATSSAMHMNTEAFF 15 - - TRBJ1-1 TRBV15
TGTGCCAGCAGTCACTCCGGGGGGGTCACTGAAGCTTTCTTT CASSHSGGVTEAFF 14 - - TRBJ1-1 TRBV7-9
TGCAGCGTTGAAGAGGGGGCCGGAAACACCATATATTTT CSVEEGAGNTIYF 13 - - TRBJ1-3 TRBV29-1
TGTGCCAGCAGCCCGGGGACAGGGGGGAACTATGGCTACACCTTC CASSPGTGGNYGYTF 15 - TRBD1 TRBJ1-2 TRBV7-8
TGTGCCAGCAGCCCCTTGACTAGCGGGAGCGTCCCCCCGACATACAATGAGCAGTTCTTC CASSPLTSGSVPPTYNEQFF 20 - TRBD2 TRBJ2-1 TRBV7-6
TGTGCCAGCAGTACCTTTGGGACAACTAATGAAAAACTGTTTTTT CASSTFGTTNEKLFF 15 - - TRBJ1-4 TRBV27
TGTGCCAGCAGGGGGACAGGGGGCGCGTCAAGCAATCAGCCCCAGCATTTT CASRGTGGASSNQPQHF 17 - TRBD1 TRBJ1-5 TRBV27
TGTGCCAGCAGCTTCGGACAGGAACAGTACTTC CASSFGQEQYF 11 - TRBD1 TRBJ2-7 TRBV7-6
TGTGCCAGCAGCTTCGTACAGGCAACTAATGAAAAACTGTTTTTT CASSFVQATNEKLFF 15 - - TRBJ1-4 TRBV7-2
TGCAGCGTTGGTACAGCCTCCTACGAGCAGTACTTC CSVGTASYEQYF 12 - - TRBJ2-7 TRBV29-1
TGTGCCAGCACCAAATCAGAGACCCAGTACTTC CASTKSETQYF 11 - - TRBJ2-5 TRBV6-5
TGTGCCAGCAGTCGGACTAGCGGGTACAATGAGCAGTTCTTC CASSRTSGYNEQFF 14 - TRBD2 TRBJ2-1 TRBV6-4
TGTGCCAGCAGCTTGGGGACAGGGGGCAGGAACACTGAAGCTTTCTTT CASSLGTGGRNTEAFF 16 - TRBD1 TRBJ1-1 TRBV5-6
TGTGCCAGCCGACCCGGGGACGGGAGAGAGGACTATGGCTACACCTTC CASRPGDGREDYGYTF 16 - - TRBJ1-2 TRBV28
TGTGCCAGCAGCTTCGTCACCGAGCAGTACTTC CASSFVTEQYF 11 - - TRBJ2-7 TRBV7-8
TGTGCCAGCAGTGAACCTCAACTCTACGAGCAGTACTTC CASSEPQLYEQYF 13 few - TRBJ2-7 TRBV6-1
TGTGCCAGCGGGGGGGCGCATGGGGCGAATGAAAAACTGTTTTTT CASGGAHGANEKLFF 15 - - TRBJ1-4 TRBV28
TGTGCCACCAGCAGGCGGGGGACTAGCGGGATCTCTTACGAGCAGTACTTC CATSRRGTSGISYEQYF 17 - TRBD2 TRBJ2-7 TRBV15